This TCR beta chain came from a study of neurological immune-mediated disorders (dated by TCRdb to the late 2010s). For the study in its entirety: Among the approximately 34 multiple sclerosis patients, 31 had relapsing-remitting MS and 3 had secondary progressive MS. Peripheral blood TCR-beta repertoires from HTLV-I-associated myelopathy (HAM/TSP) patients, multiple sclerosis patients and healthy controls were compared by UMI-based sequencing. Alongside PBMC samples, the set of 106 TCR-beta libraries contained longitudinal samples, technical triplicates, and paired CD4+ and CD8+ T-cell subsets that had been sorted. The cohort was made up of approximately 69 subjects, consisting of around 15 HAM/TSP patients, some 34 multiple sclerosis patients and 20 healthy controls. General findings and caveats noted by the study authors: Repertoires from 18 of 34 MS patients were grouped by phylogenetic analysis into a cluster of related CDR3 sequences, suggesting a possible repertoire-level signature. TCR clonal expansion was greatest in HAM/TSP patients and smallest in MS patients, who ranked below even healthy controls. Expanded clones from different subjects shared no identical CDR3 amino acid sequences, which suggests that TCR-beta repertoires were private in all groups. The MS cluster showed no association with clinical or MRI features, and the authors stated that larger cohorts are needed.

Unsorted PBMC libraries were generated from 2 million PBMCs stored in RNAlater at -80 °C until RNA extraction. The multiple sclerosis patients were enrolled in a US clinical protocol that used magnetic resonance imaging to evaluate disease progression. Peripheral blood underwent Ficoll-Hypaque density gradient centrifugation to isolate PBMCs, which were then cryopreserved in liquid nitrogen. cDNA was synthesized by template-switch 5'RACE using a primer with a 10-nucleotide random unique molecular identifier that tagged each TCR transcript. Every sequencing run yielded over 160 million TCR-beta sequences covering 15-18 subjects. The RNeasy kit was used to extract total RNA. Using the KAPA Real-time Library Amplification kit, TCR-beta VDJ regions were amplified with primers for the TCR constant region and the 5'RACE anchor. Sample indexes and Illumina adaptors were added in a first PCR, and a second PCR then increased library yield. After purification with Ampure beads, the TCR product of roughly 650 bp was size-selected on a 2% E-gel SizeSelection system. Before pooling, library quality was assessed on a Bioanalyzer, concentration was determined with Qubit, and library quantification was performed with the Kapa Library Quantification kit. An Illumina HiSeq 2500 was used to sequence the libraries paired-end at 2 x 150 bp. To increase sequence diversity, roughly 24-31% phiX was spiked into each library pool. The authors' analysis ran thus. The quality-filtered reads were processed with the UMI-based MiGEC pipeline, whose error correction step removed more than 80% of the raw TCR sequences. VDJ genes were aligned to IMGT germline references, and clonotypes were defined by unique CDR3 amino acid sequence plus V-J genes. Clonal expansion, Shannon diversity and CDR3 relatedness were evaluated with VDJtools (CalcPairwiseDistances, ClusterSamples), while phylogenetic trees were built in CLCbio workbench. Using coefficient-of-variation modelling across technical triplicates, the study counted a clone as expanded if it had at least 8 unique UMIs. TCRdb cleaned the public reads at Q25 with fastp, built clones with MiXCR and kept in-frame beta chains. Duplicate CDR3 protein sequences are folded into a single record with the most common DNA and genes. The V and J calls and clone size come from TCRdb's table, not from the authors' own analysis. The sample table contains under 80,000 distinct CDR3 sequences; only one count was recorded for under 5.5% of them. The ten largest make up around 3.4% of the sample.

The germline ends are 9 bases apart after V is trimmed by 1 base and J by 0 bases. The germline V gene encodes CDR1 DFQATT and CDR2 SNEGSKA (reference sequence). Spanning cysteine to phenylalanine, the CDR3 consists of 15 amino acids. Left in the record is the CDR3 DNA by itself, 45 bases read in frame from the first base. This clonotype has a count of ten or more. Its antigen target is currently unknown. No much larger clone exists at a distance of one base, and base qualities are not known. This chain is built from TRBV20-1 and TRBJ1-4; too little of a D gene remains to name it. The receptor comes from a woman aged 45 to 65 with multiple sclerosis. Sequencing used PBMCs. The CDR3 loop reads CSARVMGATNEKLFF. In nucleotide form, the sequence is TGCAGTGCTAGAGTCATGGGTGCAACTAATGAAAAACTGTTTTTT.